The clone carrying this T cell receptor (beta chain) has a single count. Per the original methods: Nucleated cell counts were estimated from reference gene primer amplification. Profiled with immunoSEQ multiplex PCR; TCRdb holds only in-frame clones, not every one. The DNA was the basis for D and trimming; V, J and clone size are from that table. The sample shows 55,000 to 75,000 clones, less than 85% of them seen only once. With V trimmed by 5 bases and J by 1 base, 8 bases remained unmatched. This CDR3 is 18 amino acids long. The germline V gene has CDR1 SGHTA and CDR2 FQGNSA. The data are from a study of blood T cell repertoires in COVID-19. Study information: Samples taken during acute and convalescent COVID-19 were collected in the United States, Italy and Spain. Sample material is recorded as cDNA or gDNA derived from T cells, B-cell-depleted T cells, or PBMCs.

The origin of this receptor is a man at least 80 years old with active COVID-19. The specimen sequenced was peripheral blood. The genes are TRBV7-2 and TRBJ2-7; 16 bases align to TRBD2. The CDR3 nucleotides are TGTGCCAGCAGCCCCAAGGGACTAGCGGGGGGGAAGTCCTACGAGCAGTACTTC. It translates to CASSPKGLAGGKSYEQYF.